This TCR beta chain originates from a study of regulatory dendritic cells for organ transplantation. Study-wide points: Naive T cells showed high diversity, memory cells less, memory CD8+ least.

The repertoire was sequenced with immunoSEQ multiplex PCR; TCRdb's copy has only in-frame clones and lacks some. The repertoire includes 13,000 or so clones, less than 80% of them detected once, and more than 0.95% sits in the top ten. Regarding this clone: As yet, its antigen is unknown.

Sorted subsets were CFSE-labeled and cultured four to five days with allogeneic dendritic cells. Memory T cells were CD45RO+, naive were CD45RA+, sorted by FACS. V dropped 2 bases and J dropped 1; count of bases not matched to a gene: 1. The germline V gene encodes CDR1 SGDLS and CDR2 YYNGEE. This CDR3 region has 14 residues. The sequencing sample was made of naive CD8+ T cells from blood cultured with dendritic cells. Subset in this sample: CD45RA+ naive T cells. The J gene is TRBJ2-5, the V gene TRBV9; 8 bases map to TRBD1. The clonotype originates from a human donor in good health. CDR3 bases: TGTGCCAGCAGCGTGACAGGGGTCCAAGAGACCCAGTACTTC. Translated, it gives CASSVTGVQETQYF.